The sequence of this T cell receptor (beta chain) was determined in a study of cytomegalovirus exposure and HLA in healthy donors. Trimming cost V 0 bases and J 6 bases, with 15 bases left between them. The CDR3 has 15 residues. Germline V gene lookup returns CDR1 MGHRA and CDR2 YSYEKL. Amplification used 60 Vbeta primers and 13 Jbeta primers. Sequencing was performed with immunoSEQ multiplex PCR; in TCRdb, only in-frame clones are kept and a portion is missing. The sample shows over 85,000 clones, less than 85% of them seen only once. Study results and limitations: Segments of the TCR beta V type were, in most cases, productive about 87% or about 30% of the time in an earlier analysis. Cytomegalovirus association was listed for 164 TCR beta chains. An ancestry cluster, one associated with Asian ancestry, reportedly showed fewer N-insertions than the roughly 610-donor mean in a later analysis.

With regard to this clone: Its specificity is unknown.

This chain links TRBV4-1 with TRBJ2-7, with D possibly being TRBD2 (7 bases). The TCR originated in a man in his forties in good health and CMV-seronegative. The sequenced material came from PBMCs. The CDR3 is CASSQDAGAWGEQYF. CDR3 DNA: TGCGCCAGCAGCCAAGATGCGGGGGCATGGGGCGAGCAGTACTTC.